Listed below are T cell receptor beta chains from one sample, sequenced in a study of lymphopenia after photon versus proton radiotherapy. Libraries were prepared by immunoSEQ multiplex PCR; TCRdb keeps only in-frame clonotypes and omits some of them. The repertoire holds about 25,000 clones, with about nine tenths as singletons. Sample: peripheral blood, taken from a patient treated with photon-based radiotherapy. The source is a man aged 45 to 65 with gastric cancer. Both conserved end residues are trimmed from each CDR3. The D gene is left open where the match is weak.

TRBD1 | TRBJ2-7 | TRBV5-5 | ASSFTGGSYEQY
- | TRBJ1-4 | TRBV19 | ASSIQGLAEKLF
- | TRBJ1-1 | TRBV30 | AWSVRGAEAF
TRBD1 | TRBJ2-7 | TRBV4-1 | ASSSGQGASYEQY
TRBD2 | TRBJ2-2 | TRBV27 | ASRFGGRVGELF
TRBD1 | TRBJ1-2 | TRBV5-5 | ASNGQGGHGYT
- | TRBJ2-2 | TRBV19 | ASNPRVLGLDTGELF
- | - | TRBV7-6 | ASSFRGGTYEQY
TRBD1 | TRBJ1-5 | TRBV6-1 | ASSESTGGGQPQH
- | TRBJ2-3 | TRBV6-4 | ASSDGGGTDTQY
TRBD1 | TRBJ2-5 | TRBV27 | ASSTGTAKETQY
- | TRBJ2-3 | TRBV9 | ASSADIVSTDTQY
TRBD2 | TRBJ2-1 | TRBV2 | ASRGLAGGYNEQF
TRBD1 | TRBJ2-2 | TRBV18 | ASSPMTGGDGELF
- | TRBJ2-1 | TRBV6-5 | ASSFRVWVDEQF
- | TRBJ2-4 | TRBV4-1 | ASSQDLGRSGNIQY
- | TRBJ2-4 | TRBV4-1 | ASSQEIDQVLAKNIQY
TRBD2 | TRBJ2-1 | TRBV5-6 | ASSRGLAGETYNEQF
TRBD2 | TRBJ2-5 | TRBV19 | ASSMAVAGATQY
- | TRBJ1-2 | TRBV27 | ASSPLDRSVGYT
- | TRBJ2-5 | TRBV19 | ASSMGVGETQY
- | TRBJ2-7 | TRBV2 | ASSSSDYEQY
- | TRBJ1-6 | TRBV30 | AWGGQSYNSPLH
- | TRBJ2-5 | TRBV19 | ASSYRQTQY
TRBD2 | TRBJ2-3 | TRBV7-2 | ASSPSSGVADTQY
TRBD2 | TRBJ2-3 | TRBV6-4 | ASSDSGGGRDTQY
- | TRBJ1-1 | TRBV29-1 | SVVGRTEAF
- | TRBJ2-7 | TRBV7-2 | ASSSAGRRTAYEQY
TRBD1 | TRBJ2-5 | TRBV5-4 | ASSLTGGGETQY
- | TRBJ1-2 | TRBV29-1 | STREGNYGYT
- | TRBJ2-2 | TRBV9 | ASSDGQWAGELF
- | TRBJ1-5 | TRBV9 | ASSVGQGYNQPQH
- | TRBJ2-5 | TRBV6-5 | ASRLRTAQETQY
TRBD2 | TRBJ2-1 | TRBV7-3 | ASSLGGLANYNEQF
- | TRBJ2-7 | TRBV14 | ASSQDRGLIGQY
- | TRBJ1-5 | TRBV6-1 | ASSEEAGWEPNQPQH
- | TRBJ1-1 | TRBV5-6 | ASTGRGTTEAF
TRBD1 | TRBJ1-1 | TRBV6-1 | ASTPQGAKGTEAF
- | TRBJ2-1 | TRBV5-4 | ASSLAGSTNEQF
- | TRBJ2-1 | TRBV10-3 | AISILETYNEQF
- | TRBJ2-5 | TRBV6-5 | ASSPRRTQETQY
- | TRBJ2-4 | TRBV11-2 | ASSLDLKNIQY
TRBD2 | TRBJ2-1 | TRBV7-7 | ASSRTFSGGATYNEQF
- | TRBJ2-1 | TRBV7-2 | ASSLGGVTTGRYEQF
- | TRBJ1-3 | TRBV6-1 | ASNRDRSSGNTIY
TRBD2 | TRBJ2-1 | TRBV28 | ASSAAVAGGLRWNEQF
TRBD1 | TRBJ1-2 | TRBV2 | ASSESGRGLSYGYT
TRBD1 | TRBJ1-1 | TRBV7-3 | ASSSNNRGLDTEAF
- | TRBJ1-2 | TRBV10-3 | AIKRPGGYGYT
TRBD2 | TRBJ2-3 | TRBV6-6 | ATGGLAGGQDTQY
TRBD1 | TRBJ2-1 | TRBV5-1 | ASSLGGTEHNEQF
- | TRBJ2-2 | TRBV5-1 | ASSWSLGTGELF
- | TRBJ2-1 | TRBV5-4 | ASSANSGTFNEQF
TRBD2 | TRBJ2-3 | TRBV11-3 | ASSSVAGGLGAQY